This entry is about one T cell receptor (beta chain). This clone was observed once. Which antigen it targets is not known. Base-call qualities are not available, and no considerably larger clone is one nucleotide away. The entry originates in a study of neoadjuvant anti-PD-1 for oral cavity cancer (dated by TCRdb to about 2021). Regarding the complete study: Before curative-intent surgical resection, most patients were given three to four biweekly doses of nivolumab at 3 mg/kg. Patients who did not progress were given a fourth nivolumab dose at about day 43 and had definitive surgical resection on days 50-56. The parent correlative cohort had about a dozen patients and a response rate of 33%. Patients with complete response, partial response or stable disease by RECIST 1.1 were defined as responders, whereas patients with progression were defined as non-responders.

Paper-wide results and their limitations: Higher pretreatment blood Treg/Th17 ratios correlated with both higher pretreatment blood TCRbeta clonality and lower post-treatment tumor TCRbeta clonality. After neoadjuvant nivolumab, T cell clonality (Gini index) in PBMCs was significantly higher in non-responders than in responders. TCR analyses included only three patients per response group, and the authors called for larger cohorts for validation.

PBMC libraries used mostly approximately 500 ng of input genomic DNA for deep sequencing, with six replicates per sample. Following the manufacturer's instructions, the team built TCRbeta libraries using the immunoSEQ hsTCRbeta kit. The finished libraries were brought together in one pool at 3 to 3.5 nM, which was then read using an Illumina NovaSeq 6000 S4 flow cell. The paper's processing steps were these. Raw data preprocessing and quality control were performed with the immunoSEQ Analyzer. The analysis was restricted to productive rearrangements, with each unique CDR3 amino acid sequence defining a clonotype. Using the R package tcR, the researchers computed the Gini-Simpson index as their estimate of repertoire clonality. Student's t test was used to compare Gini indices, and Pearson correlation was used to assess associations with tumor size change. In its TCRdb copy, this immuneACCESS table keeps in-frame sequences only and misses some clones. Where compared with another copy, unresolved V genes explain less than half of these, and the others have no known cause. V, J and clone size derive from that table, while D and trimming were established from the DNA sequence. The sample includes 14,000 or so clones, with roughly 70% observed a single time. The ten most abundant clones make up roughly 2.5% of the sample.

Its CDR3 holds 15 amino acids, cysteine through phenylalanine. This entry keeps only the CDR3 DNA: 45 bases, framed from base 1. CDR1 KGHSH and CDR2 LQKENI are derived from the germline V gene. Trimming removed 1 base from V and 4 bases from J; the gene matches leave 4 bases unexplained. The time point tag for this specimen amounts to: after neoadjuvant nivolumab, at surgical resection. None of the patients had received prior systemic or radiation treatment, and all were newly diagnosed with stage II-IVA oral cavity squamous cell carcinoma. The cohort consisted of patients with HPV-negative, locally advanced oral cavity squamous cell carcinoma. Peripheral blood mononuclear cells were analyzed directly, without maintenance or expansion in culture. The samples were drawn from a longitudinal correlative study tied to a single-arm phase II trial testing neoadjuvant nivolumab in oral cavity squamous cell carcinoma. Subject-matched pre- and post-treatment PBMCs and tumors from three responders and three non-responders were subjected to genomic DNA-based TCRbeta sequencing. Peripheral blood mononuclear cells were drawn once before nivolumab treatment and a second time after treatment, when surgery took place. Genomic DNA was isolated from PBMCs using the Maxwell RSC DNA from Cells kit.

The chain employs TRBV18 and TRBJ2-5, with 9 bases in between that match TRBD1. The starting material was PBMCs, obtained after nivolumab (anti-PD-1) treatment. The clonotype was recovered from a person between 40 and 85 years old with oral cavity squamous cell carcinoma. The nucleotide sequence reads as follows: TGTGCCAGCTCACCACGGACAGGGGTGGGAGAGACCCAGTACTTC. Its coded protein is CASSPRTGVGETQYF.